This T cell receptor beta chain stems from a study of spatial heterogeneity in lung cancer. Study information: Sequence detection consistently recorded a greater number of beta-chain than alpha-chain sequences.

V was shortened by 0 bases and J by 0 bases, with 5 bases between the two germline ends. The CDR3 has 14 residues. Germline assignment: CDR1 SGHVS and CDR2 FQNEAQ. Study observations and caveats: TCRs found ubiquitously expanded in tumor appeared in blood more at resection than at follow-up.

A unique molecular identifier was attached to every TCR cDNA molecule. Using its own MiXCR run on the 5' RACE reads, TCRdb lists one record per CDR3 protein. The top ten clones hold about 7% of a sample with under 100,000 distinct CDR3 sequences, approximately 8.6% of them seen once. In its sample, this clonotype was seen a few times. Antigen: not known. Time point described: sample taken at primary tumor resection. Whole RNA, isolated from tumor, nontumor lung or frozen PBMC, was sequenced without prior sorting. V gene TRBV7-8 combines with J gene TRBJ1-1; D is ambiguous. Source: PBMCs, taken at surgery. The sequence was obtained from a male donor with early-stage non-small cell lung cancer. The CDR3 coding sequence is TGTGCCAGCAGCTTAGCGTCAATGAACACTGAAGCTTTCTTT. Encoded protein: CASSLASMNTEAFF.